The 26 T cell receptor beta chains reported below all come from one sample, sequenced in a study of immune cell composition in non-small cell lung cancer (TCRdb year 2017). Libraries were prepared through the immunoSEQ multiplex PCR assay. In its TCRdb copy, this immuneACCESS table keeps in-frame sequences only and misses some clones. Where compared with another copy, unresolved V genes explain less than half of these, and the others have no known cause. Counted in this sample were around 9,700 clones; almost 70% of them appeared once. The ten biggest clones cover more than 7% of the sample. Material: lung tumor tissue. These receptors came from a human donor with non-small cell lung cancer.

This clone was seen a single time. The chain employs TRBV2 and TRBJ2-7; D is uncertain. Trimming stripped 4 bases from V and 7 bases from J, with 11 bases between. From germline, CDR1 is SNHLY and CDR2 FYNNEI. CDR3 length equals 12 residues. CDR3 sequence: CASSVGVREQYF. DNA for the CDR3: TGTGCCAGCAGTGTGGGCGTCAGGGAGCAGTACTTC.

The chain is built from TRBV27 and TRBJ2-1; 7 nucleotides align to TRBD2. The CDR3 extends over 17 amino acids. Per germline, CDR1 MNHEY and CDR2 SMNVEV (reference sequence). The junction had 14 bases not matched to a gene; V was cut back by 1 base and J by 8 bases. CDR3: CASSLYSSGGGKYEQFF. Written as DNA, the CDR3 is TGTGCCAGCAGTTTATATTCGTCTGGGGGGGGGAAATATGAGCAGTTCTTC.

This clone was seen only a few times. The chain carries TRBV2 and TRBJ2-7; D not certain. In germline, CDR1 is SNHLY, CDR2 FYNNEI. V lost 4 bases to trimming and J lost 7 bases, with 8 bases between them. The CDR3 contains 11 residues. The CDR3 DNA reads as TGTGCCAGCAGTGCCCCCGCTGAGCAGTACTTC. This codes for CASSAPAEQYF.

The gene calls are TRBV6-1 and TRBJ2-1, with TRBD2 as a possible D gene (7 bases). The CDR3 extends over 17 amino acids. Germline values: CDR1 MNHNS, CDR2 SASEGT. V lost 0 bases, J lost 8 bases, and 20 bases lay in between. CDR3 coding DNA: TGTGCCAGCAGTGAAGCTGTAAGTGGGGGGGCTGTCGATGAGCAGTTCTTC. It translates to CASSEAVSGGAVDEQFF.

The rearrangement links TRBV2 to TRBJ2-7; a weak D match, TRBD2 (6 bases). This CDR3 comprises 14 residues. The V end lost 4 bases, the J end lost 3 bases, and 13 bases lay between the germline ends. The germline V gene has CDR1 SNHLY and CDR2 FYNNEI. The CDR3 reads CASSGEDILYEQYF. The CDR3 DNA sequence: TGTGCCAGCAGTGGGGAGGACATACTCTACGAGCAGTACTTC.

In its sample, this clone was seen once. The chain combines TRBV21-1 with TRBJ1-1. TRBV21-1 is given as a pseudogene. The CDR3 extends over 17 amino acids. CDR3 nucleotide sequence: TGTGCCAGCCGCTTTAAGGGAGCGGACAAGAAGAACACTGAAGCTTTCTTT. Translation: CASRFKGADKKNTEAFF.

The J gene is TRBJ1-4, the V gene TRBV28; 7 nucleotides line up with TRBD1. The germline V gene encodes CDR1 MDHEN and CDR2 SYDVKM. The CDR3 sequence is 15 residues long. V gave up 5 bases and J gave up 3 bases; unmatched junction bases: 6. DNA of the CDR3: TGTGCCAGCAGTACGACACAGGGGTCTAATGAAAAACTGTTTTTT. The encoded protein is CASSTTQGSNEKLFF.

The chain couples TRBV7-2 to TRBJ2-7; 8 bases are a match to TRBD2. Trimming removed 4 bases from V and 2 bases from J; junction bases left unmatched: 4. Germline values: CDR1 SGHTA, CDR2 FQGNSA. The CDR3 loop spans 14 amino acids. The CDR3 sequence: CASSSLAGTYEQYF. CDR3 nucleotides: TGTGCCAGCAGCTCGCTAGCGGGTACCTACGAGCAGTACTTC.

This sequence joins TRBV7-8 and TRBJ1-5; D unresolved. The V gene's germline CDR1 is SGHVS and CDR2 FQNEAQ. Between the trimmed V and J ends, which lost 1 base and 6 bases, there was a span of 7 bases. This CDR3 is built from 13 residues. The CDR3 sequence is CASSLGVGQPQHF. As DNA, the CDR3 is TGTGCCAGCAGCTTAGGGGTTGGTCAGCCCCAGCATTTT.

The chain is built from TRBV5-1 and TRBJ2-3; no clear D gene. The germline V gene encodes CDR1 SGHRS and CDR2 YFSETQ. The germline V and J ends were trimmed by 2 bases and 1 base, with 5 bases remaining between them. The CDR3 extends over 13 amino acids. The CDR3 DNA reads TGCGCCAGCAGCTTTCAGGGCACAGATACGCAGTATTTT. Protein sequence: CASSFQGTDTQYF.

The J gene is TRBJ1-1, the V gene TRBV7-9, with D tentatively TRBD1 (5 bases). This CDR3 has 13 amino acids. V was shortened by 2 bases and J by 4 bases, with 8 bases between the two germline ends. Germline-derived CDR1 and CDR2 are SEHNR and FQNEAQ (reference sequence). The CDR3 DNA sequence: TGTGCCAGCAGCTTATCGGGGGGCACTGAAGCTTTCTTT. This sequence encodes CASSLSGGTEAFF.

The count of this clone is one. This sequence joins TRBV5-1 and TRBJ2-7; D gene uncertain. The CDR3 has 13 amino acids. Trimming took 3 bases from V and 0 from J, leaving 7 bases between them. Germline assignment: CDR1 SGHRS and CDR2 YFSETQ. CDR3 bases: TGCGCCAGCAGCTATCTCAACTCCTACGAGCAGTACTTC. It yields the protein CASSYLNSYEQYF.

J is TRBJ2-1 and V is TRBV6-1; no reliable D call. Trimming removed 4 bases from V and 5 bases from J, with 15 bases in between. The CDR3 contains 15 residues. Looked up from germline, CDR1 is MNHNS and CDR2 is SASEGT. Here the CDR3 DNA reads TGTGCCAGCAGTGTCCGCAGAAGTGGGAACAATGAGCAGTTCTTC. Protein: CASSVRRSGNNEQFF.

In this sample, this clone turned up once. The chain uses TRBV9 and TRBJ2-3; 8 bases fit TRBD1. V lost 3 bases and J lost 3; bases outside the gene matches: 9. The CDR3 extends over 16 amino acids. Germline V gene data show CDR1 as SGDLS and CDR2 as YYNGEE. CDR3 sequence (DNA): TGTGCCAGCAGCGAACAGGGGGTGGGGACGACAGATACGCAGTATTTT. This gives the protein CASSEQGVGTTDTQYF.

The chain recombines TRBV2 with TRBJ1-1; TRBD1 is a possible D gene (6 bases). V was pared by 6 bases and J by 12 bases, with 20 bases between. The CDR3 is 13 residues long. The germline V gene encodes CDR1 SNHLY and CDR2 FYNNEI. The CDR3 sequence: CASRPPGHSQTFF. CDR3 bases: TGTGCCAGCAGACCTCCGGGACATTCCCAGACTTTCTTT.

The genes are TRBV15 and TRBJ1-3; D may be TRBD1 (5 bases). Trimming pared 0 bases from V and 5 bases from J, leaving 17 bases between. The CDR3 totals 17 residues. CDR1 LNHNV and CDR2 YYDKDF come from the germline V gene (reference sequence). The chain's CDR3 is CATSRDPVRGLRNTIYF. In DNA, the CDR3 is TGTGCCACCAGCAGAGATCCCGTAAGGGGATTGAGAAACACCATATATTTT. The full variable domain, rest sourced from reference TRBV15 and TRBJ1-3, is DAMVIQNPRYQVTQFGKPVTLSCSQTLNHNVMYWYQQKSSQAPKLLFHYYDKDFNNEADTPDNFQSRRPNTSFCFLDIRSPGLGDTAMYLCATSRDPVRGLRNTIYFGEGSWLTVV.

This clone was seen a few times. The rearrangement links TRBV30 to TRBJ1-6, with D unresolved. The CDR3 loop spans 14 amino acids. Germline V CDR1 and CDR2: GTSNPN, SVGIG (reference sequence). V lost 0 bases and J 5 bases, leaving 8 bases between the germline ends. As DNA, the CDR3 is TGTGCCTGGAGTGTAAACCTGAATAATTCACCCCTCCACTTT. It translates to CAWSVNLNNSPLHF.

This clone is termed medium-sized. The J gene is TRBJ1-2, the V gene TRBV20-1; D gene uncertain. The V and J ends lost 0 bases and 8 bases respectively, with 7 bases between them. This CDR3 region has 11 residues. Germline CDR1 DFQATT, CDR2 SNEGSKA (reference sequence). Here the CDR3 DNA reads TGCAGTGCTAGAGATCGCTGGGGCTACACCTTC. It yields the protein CSARDRWGYTF.

The count of this clone is one. The V and J genes are TRBV29-1 and TRBJ2-3; D not resolved. The CDR3 is made up of 13 amino acids. The V end lost 6 bases, the J end lost 2 bases, and 12 bases lay between the germline ends. Germline values: CDR1 SQVTM, CDR2 ANQGSEA. DNA for the CDR3: TGCAGCGTCCGCGCCGGGTCCACAGATACGCAGTATTTT. As protein: CSVRAGSTDTQYF.

V gene TRBV11-3 combines with J gene TRBJ1-2, with D perhaps matching TRBD1 (6 bases). The CDR3 runs 12 residues. Germline V gives CDR1 SGHNT, CDR2 YENEEA. Trimming removed 4 bases at V and 7 bases at J, with 10 bases between. The CDR3 DNA sequence: TGTGCCAGCAGCTCAGGGACAAGTGGCTACACCTTC. Translating gives CASSSGTSGYTF.

Worth noting for this clone: The junction shows a germline mismatch at one end, possibly a read error. The DNA of the CDR3 is TGTGCCAGCAGTTTGGGCGGGTATCAGCCCCAGCATTTT. Its protein is CASSLGGYQPQHF. The chain joins TRBV10-3 to TRBJ1-5; D is unresolved. The CDR3 runs 13 residues. The V gene's germline CDR1 is ENHRY and CDR2 SYGVKD.

This chain links TRBV5-4 with TRBJ2-7; 7 bases align to TRBD1. The germline CDR1 and CDR2 sequences are SGHNT and YYREEE (reference sequence). The CDR3 contains 15 residues. With V trimmed by 4 bases and J by 1 base, 8 bases remained unmatched. DNA for the CDR3: TGTGCCAGCAGCCAAGGGACAGCTTCGTCCTACGAGCAGTACTTC. As protein: CASSQGTASSYEQYF.

The chain employs TRBV11-2 and TRBJ1-2, with TRBD1 identical over 7 bases. The V and J ends lost 2 bases and 3 bases, in that order; junction bases with no gene match: 0. Germline-derived CDR1 and CDR2 are SGHAT and FQNNGV. The CDR3 sequence is 13 residues long. CDR3 DNA: TGTGCCAGCAGCTTACAGGGGGACTATGGCTACACCTTC. This codes for CASSLQGDYGYTF. Together with reference TRBV11-2 and TRBJ1-2, the CDR3 gives the full variable domain: EAGVAQSPRYKIIEKRQSVAFWCNPISGHATLYWYQQILGQGPKLLIQFQNNGVVDDSQLPKDRFSAERLKGVDSTLKIQPAKLEDSAVYLCASSLQGDYGYTFGSGTRLTVV.

The chain couples TRBV28 to TRBJ2-4; a possible D gene is TRBD2 (7 bases). This CDR3 comprises 17 residues. Germline V gene data show CDR1 as MDHEN and CDR2 as SYDVKM. Trimming removed 5 bases at V and 0 bases at J, with 17 bases between. CDR3 nucleotides: TGTGCCAGCAGTCCCACCGGGGGGCGGGTAGCCAAAAACATTCAGTACTTC. Protein sequence: CASSPTGGRVAKNIQYF.

The table lists this clone with a count of one. The V call is TRBV2, the J call TRBJ1-2; D is unresolved. The CDR3 runs to 14 residues. V lost 5 bases and J lost 1, with 11 bases in between. Germline V lookup: CDR1 SNHLY, CDR2 FYNNEI. CDR3 sequence reads: CASSQLAINYGYTF. The CDR3 nucleotides are TGTGCCAGCAGTCAACTTGCCATTAACTATGGCTACACCTTC.

In its sample, this clone was seen once. One end of the junction varies from germline; a read error may be responsible. J is TRBJ2-1 and V is TRBV7-2, with 8 nucleotides matching TRBD1. CDR1 is SGHTA and CDR2 is FQGNSA in the germline V gene. This CDR3 region has 18 residues. As DNA, the CDR3 is TGTGCCAGCAGCTTAGGTTACGTCTCCCCCGGGGACAGGTCCCGCTTCGTCTTC. Protein product: CASSLGYVSPGDRSRFVF.